This T cell receptor (beta chain) was captured by sequencing in a study of T cells in Graves' hyperthyroidism and ophthalmopathy. On the study more broadly: Before treatment of any kind, peripheral blood was taken at initial diagnosis.

This clonotype was found many times. The antigen remains unidentified. V lost 7 bases to trimming and J lost 0 bases; unmatched junction nucleotides: 10. The CDR3 runs to 17 residues. The germline gives CDR1 SGHNT, CDR2 YENEEA. The study's findings and limits: Blood shared most expanded thyroid clonotypes above 0.001.

TCR beta CDR3 sequences were amplified from RNA transcripts. In the first-round RT-PCR of the TCR CDR3, the HTBI primer set was used. MiXCR was run by TCRdb on the multiplex PCR reads, yielding one entry per CDR3 protein. Of 550,000 to 800,000 distinct CDR3 sequences listed, 16% were seen once; the top ten hold around 7.7%. Orbital computed tomography and thyroid ultrasound, together with serum TRAb and thyroxine and clinical symptoms, were used for diagnoses. This receptor was obtained from a man younger than 30 with Graves' hyperthyroidism. The specimen was blood. The chain uses TRBV11-3 and TRBJ2-2; 8 nucleotides align to TRBD2. CDR3 residues: CASTQRSSGTNTGELFF. The CDR3 DNA reads as TGTGCCAGCACCCAGAGGAGTAGCGGGACGAACACCGGGGAGCTGTTTTTT.